This TCR beta chain was identified in a study of shared clonotypes between healthy human individuals. Generated by immunoSEQ multiplex PCR, the TCRdb table keeps only in-frame clones and is missing some. The data show 2 million to 2.5 million clones, around 92% seen once. Details on this clone: Its matching antigen is unknown.

J was trimmed by 5 bases and V by 7 bases; bases with no gene match: 8. CDR1 SQVTM and CDR2 ANQGSEA come from the germline V gene. CDR3 length equals 14 residues. Study observations and caveats: Estimated richness values were generally larger in naive subsets than in memory subsets. Rarefaction analysis demonstrated incomplete sorted-subset sequencing notwithstanding large depth.

The source material was naive CD4+ T cells from PBMCs. Subset specified: CD45RA+ positively selected. The chain carries TRBV29-1 and TRBJ2-2, with TRBD1 matching 9 bases. This clonotype was sampled from a man in his late teens or twenties in good health. Some clones in this sample may be carry-over from other donors' samples. CDR3 sequence (DNA): TGCAGCGCTCCGGACAGGGGAGAGACCGGGGAGCTGTTTTTT. Translating it yields CSAPDRGETGELFF.